This TCR beta chain was found in a study of monozygotic twins with inflammatory bowel disease. The CDR3 is made up of 14 amino acids. Germline CDR1 is MNHNS and CDR2 is SASEGT. TCRdb re-called the 5' RACE reads; every CDR3 protein appears as one record, without DNA. The ten most abundant clones cover 2.6% of a sample with over 350,000 distinct CDR3 sequences. Of note for this clonotype: Its antigen remains unknown.

Regarding the study as a whole: Support was lacking for any single strong IBD-associated signal or clonotype.

The sample taken for sequencing was blood. The TCR was taken from a human donor with ulcerative colitis or Crohn's disease, or a healthy co-twin of an affected twin (not recorded which). This sequence joins TRBV6-1 and TRBJ2-2; the D gene TCRdb calls, TRBD1, cannot be checked with no DNA. CDR3 protein: CASRPGQSTGELFF.